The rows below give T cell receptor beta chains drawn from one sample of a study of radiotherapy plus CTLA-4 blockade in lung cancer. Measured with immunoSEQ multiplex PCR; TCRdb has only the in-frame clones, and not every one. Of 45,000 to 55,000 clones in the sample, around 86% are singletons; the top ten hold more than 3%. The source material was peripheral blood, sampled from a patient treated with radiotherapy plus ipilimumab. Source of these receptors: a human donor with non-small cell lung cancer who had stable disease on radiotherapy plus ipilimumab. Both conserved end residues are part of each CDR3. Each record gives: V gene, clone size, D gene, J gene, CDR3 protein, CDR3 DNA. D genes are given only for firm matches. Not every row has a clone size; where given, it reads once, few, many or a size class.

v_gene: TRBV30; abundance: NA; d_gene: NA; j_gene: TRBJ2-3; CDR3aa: CAWTAWGDSLSDTQYF; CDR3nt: TGTGCCTGGACCGCCTGGGGGGATTCCCTTTCGGATACGCAGTATTTT
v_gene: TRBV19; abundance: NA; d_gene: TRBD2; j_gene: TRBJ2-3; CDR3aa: CASSGTSMDTQYF; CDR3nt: TGTGCCAGCTCCGGGACTAGTATGGATACGCAGTATTTT
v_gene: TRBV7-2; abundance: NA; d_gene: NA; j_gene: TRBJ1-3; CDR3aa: CASSSTASGNTIYF; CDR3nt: TGTGCCAGCAGCTCTACAGCCTCTGGAAACACCATATATTTT
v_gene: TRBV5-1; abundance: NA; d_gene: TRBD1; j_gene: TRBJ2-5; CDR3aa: CASSFSGTGVVQETQYF; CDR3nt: TGCGCCAGCAGCTTCTCCGGGACAGGGGTAGTACAAGAGACCCAGTACTTC
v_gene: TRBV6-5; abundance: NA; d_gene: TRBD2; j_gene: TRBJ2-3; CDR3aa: CASRRLAGSTDTQYF; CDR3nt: TGTGCCAGCAGACGACTAGCGGGAAGCACAGATACGCAGTATTTT
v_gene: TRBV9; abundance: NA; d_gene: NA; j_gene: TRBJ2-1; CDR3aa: CASSVGGAEQFF; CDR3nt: TGTGCCAGCAGCGTAGGTGGGGCCGAGCAGTTCTTC
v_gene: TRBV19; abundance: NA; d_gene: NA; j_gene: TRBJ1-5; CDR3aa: CASSILGGGRNQPQHF; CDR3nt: TGTGCCAGTAGTATCCTGGGGGGGGGTCGCAATCAGCCCCAGCATTTT
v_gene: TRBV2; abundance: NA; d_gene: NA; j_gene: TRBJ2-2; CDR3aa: CASSALTNTGELFF; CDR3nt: TGTGCCAGCAGTGCTCTTACGAACACCGGGGAGCTGTTTTTT
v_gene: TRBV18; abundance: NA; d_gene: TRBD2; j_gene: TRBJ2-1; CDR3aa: CASSPRGSGRLPSEQFF; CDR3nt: TGTGCCAGCTCACCACGGGGGAGCGGGAGGCTTCCTAGTGAGCAGTTCTTC
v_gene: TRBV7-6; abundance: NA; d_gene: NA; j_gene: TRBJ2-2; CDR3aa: CASSLRDGELFF; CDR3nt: TGTGCCAGCAGCTTACGGGACGGGGAGCTGTTTTTT
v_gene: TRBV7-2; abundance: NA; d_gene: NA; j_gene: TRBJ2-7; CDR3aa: CASSLRYEQYF; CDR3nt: TGTGCCAGCAGCTTACGCTACGAGCAGTACTTC
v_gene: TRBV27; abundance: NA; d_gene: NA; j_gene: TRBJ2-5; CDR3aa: CASGGLTAQETQYF; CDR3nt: TGTGCCAGTGGGGGGTTGACAGCCCAAGAGACCCAGTACTTC
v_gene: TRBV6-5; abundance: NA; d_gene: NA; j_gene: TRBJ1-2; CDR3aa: CASSYSMGFNYGYTF; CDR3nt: TGTGCCAGCAGTTACTCGATGGGCTTTAACTATGGCTACACCTTC
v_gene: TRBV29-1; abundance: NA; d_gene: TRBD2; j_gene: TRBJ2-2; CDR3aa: CSAGRASGTGELFF; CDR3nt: TGCAGCGCAGGAAGGGCTAGCGGCACCGGGGAGCTGTTTTTT
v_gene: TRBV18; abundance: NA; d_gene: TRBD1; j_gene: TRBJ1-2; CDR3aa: CASSRDREGYTF; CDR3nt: TGTGCCAGCTCGCGGGACAGGGAGGGCTACACCTTC
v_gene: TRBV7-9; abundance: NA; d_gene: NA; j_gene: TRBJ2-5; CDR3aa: CASSLLLAWVWETQYF; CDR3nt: TGTGCCAGCAGCTTATTATTAGCTTGGGTTTGGGAGACCCAGTACTTC
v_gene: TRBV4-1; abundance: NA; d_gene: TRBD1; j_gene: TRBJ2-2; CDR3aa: CASSQGEVRTGATGELFF; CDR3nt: TGCGCCAGCAGCCAAGGCGAGGTCCGGACAGGGGCCACCGGGGAGCTGTTTTTT
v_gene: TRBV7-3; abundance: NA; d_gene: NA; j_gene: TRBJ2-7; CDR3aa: CASSSSGRYSYEQYF; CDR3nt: TGTGCCAGCAGCTCAAGTGGCCGTTACTCCTACGAGCAGTACTTC
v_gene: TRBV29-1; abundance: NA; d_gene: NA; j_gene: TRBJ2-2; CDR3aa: CSVEGGSSANTGELFF; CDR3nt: TGCAGCGTTGAAGGTGGGAGCTCCGCGAACACCGGGGAGCTGTTTTTT
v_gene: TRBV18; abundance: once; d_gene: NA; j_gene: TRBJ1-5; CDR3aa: CASSPWQSNQPQHF; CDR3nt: TGTGCCAGCTCACCGTGGCAGAGCAATCAGCCCCAGCATTTT
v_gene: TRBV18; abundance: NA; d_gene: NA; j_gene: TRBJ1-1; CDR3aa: CASSPPLTTGLVAFF; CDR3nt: TGTGCCAGCTCACCACCCCTGACTACAGGGTTAGTTGCTTTCTTT
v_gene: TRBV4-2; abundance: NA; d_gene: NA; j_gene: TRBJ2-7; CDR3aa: CASSAGSVDEQYF; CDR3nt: TGTGCCAGCAGCGCTGGTAGCGTGGACGAGCAGTACTTC
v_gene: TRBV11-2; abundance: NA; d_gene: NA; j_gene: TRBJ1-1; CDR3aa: CASSEQGNTEAFF; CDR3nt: TGTGCCAGCAGCGAGCAGGGGAACACTGAAGCTTTCTTT
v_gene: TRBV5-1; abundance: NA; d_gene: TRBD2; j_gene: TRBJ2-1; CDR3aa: CASSFQLADNEQFF; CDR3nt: TGCGCCAGCAGCTTCCAACTAGCGGACAATGAGCAGTTCTTC
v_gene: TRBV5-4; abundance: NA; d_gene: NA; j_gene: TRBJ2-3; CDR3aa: CASSQGGPGQPTDTQYF; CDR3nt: TGCGCCAGCAGCCAAGGTGGCCCCGGACAACCCACAGATACGCAGTATTTT
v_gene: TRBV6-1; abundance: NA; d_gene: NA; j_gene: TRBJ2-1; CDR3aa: CASSDSWLRGDEQFF; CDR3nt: TGTGCCAGCAGTGACTCGTGGCTCAGGGGAGATGAGCAGTTCTTC